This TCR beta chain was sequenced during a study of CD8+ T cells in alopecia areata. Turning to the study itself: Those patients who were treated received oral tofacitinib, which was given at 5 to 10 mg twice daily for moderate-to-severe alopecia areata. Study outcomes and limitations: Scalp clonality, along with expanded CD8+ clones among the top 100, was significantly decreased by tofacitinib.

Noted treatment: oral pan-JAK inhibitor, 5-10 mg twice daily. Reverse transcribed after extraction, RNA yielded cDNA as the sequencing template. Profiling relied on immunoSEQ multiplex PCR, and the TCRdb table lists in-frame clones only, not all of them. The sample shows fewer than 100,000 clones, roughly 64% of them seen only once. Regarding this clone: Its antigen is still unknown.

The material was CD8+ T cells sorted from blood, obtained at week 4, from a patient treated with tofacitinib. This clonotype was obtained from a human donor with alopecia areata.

The CDR3 reads CASSLEARTEAFF. In DNA, the CDR3 is TGTGCCAGCAGCTTAGAAGCTCGGACTGAAGCTTTCTTT. The chain is built from TRBV7-9 and TRBJ1-1, with no clear D. The CDR3 totals 13 residues. The V end was cut by 1 base, the J end by 5 bases, with 8 bases between. CDR1 SEHNR and CDR2 FQNEAQ come from the germline V gene (reference sequence). The whole variable domain, filled in from reference TRBV7-9 and TRBJ1-1, reads DTGVSQNPRHKITKRGQNVTFRCDPISEHNRLYWYRQTLGQGPEFLTYFQNEAQLEKSRLLSDRFSAERPKGSFSTLEIQRTEQGDSAMYLCASSLEARTEAFFGQGTRLTVV.